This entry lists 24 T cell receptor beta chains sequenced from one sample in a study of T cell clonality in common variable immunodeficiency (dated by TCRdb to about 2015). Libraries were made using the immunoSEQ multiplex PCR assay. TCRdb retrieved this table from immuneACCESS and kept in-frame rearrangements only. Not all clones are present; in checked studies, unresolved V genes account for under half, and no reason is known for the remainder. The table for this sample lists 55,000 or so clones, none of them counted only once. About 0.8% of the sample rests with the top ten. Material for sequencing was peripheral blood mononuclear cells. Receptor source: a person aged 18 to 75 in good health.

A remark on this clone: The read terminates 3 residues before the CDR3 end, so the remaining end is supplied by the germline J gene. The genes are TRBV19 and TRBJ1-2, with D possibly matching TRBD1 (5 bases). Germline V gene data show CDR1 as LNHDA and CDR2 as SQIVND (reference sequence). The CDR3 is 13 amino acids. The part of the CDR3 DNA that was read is TGTGCCAGTAGTATCTCAGGGAACTACGAC. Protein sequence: CASSISGNYD. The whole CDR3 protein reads CASSISGNYDYTF.

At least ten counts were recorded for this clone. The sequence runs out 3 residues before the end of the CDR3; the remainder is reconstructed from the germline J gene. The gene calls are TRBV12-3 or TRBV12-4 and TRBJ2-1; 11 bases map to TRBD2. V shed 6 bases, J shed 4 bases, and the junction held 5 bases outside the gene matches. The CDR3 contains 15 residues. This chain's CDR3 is CASSIAGGGYNEQFF. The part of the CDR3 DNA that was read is TGTGCCAGCAGCATAGCGGGAGGGGGATACAATGAG.

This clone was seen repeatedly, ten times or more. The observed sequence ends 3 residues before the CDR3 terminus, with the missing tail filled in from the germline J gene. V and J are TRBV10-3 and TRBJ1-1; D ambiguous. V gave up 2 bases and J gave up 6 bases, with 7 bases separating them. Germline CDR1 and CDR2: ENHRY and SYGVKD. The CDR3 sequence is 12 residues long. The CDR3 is CAISEPGSEAFF. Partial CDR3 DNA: TGTGCCATCAGTGAGCCCGGTTCTGAA.

The CDR3 loop reads CASTMQDHNSPLFF. Incomplete CDR3 DNA: TGTGCCAGTACCATGCAGGATCATAATTCACCG. This chain uses TRBV19 with TRBJ2-2; D unclear. Read sequence stops 3 residues before the CDR3 end, and the germline J gene provides the missing end. CDR1 LNHDA and CDR2 SQIVND come from the germline V gene (reference sequence). The CDR3 loop spans 14 amino acids.

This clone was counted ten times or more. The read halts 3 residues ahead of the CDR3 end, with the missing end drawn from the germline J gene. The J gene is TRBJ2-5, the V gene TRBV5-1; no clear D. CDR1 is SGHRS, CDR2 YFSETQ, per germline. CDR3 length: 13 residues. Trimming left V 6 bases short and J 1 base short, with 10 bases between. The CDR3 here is CASTPQFQETQYF. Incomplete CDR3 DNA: TGCGCCAGCACGCCCCAGTTCCAAGAGACC.

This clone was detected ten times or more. CDR3 bases read: TGTGCCAGCAGTCTCCTGACAGGGGACGGC. This translates into CASSLLTGDG. In full, the CDR3 is CASSLLTGDGYTF. The rearrangement links TRBV2 to TRBJ1-2; TRBD1 matches 8 bases. The read ends 3 residues shy of where the CDR3 ends; the end is completed using the germline J gene. The CDR3 loop spans 13 amino acids. Germline loops: CDR1 SNHLY, CDR2 FYNNEI.

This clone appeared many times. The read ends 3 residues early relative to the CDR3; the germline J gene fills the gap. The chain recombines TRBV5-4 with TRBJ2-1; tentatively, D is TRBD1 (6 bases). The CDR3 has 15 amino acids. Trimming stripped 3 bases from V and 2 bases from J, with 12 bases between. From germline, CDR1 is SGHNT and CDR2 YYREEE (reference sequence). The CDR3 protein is CASSSQGRAYNEQFF. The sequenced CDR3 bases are TGTGCCAGCAGCTCTCAGGGGCGAGCCTACAATGAG.

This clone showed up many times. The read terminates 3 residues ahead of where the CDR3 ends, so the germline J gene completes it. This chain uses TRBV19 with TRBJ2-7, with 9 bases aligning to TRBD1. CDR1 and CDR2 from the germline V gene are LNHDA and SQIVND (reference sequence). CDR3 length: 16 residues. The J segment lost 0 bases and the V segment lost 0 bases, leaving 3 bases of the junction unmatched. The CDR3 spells CASSIDQGQGSYEQYF. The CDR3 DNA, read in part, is TGTGCCAGTAGTATAGATCAGGGACAGGGCTCCTACGAG. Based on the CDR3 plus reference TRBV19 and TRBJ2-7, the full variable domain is DGGITQSPKYLFRKEGQNVTLSCEQNLNHDAMYWYRQDPGQGLRLIYYSQIVNDFQKGDIAEGYSVSREKKESFPLTVTSAQKNPTAFYLCASSIDQGQGSYEQYFGPGTRLTVT.

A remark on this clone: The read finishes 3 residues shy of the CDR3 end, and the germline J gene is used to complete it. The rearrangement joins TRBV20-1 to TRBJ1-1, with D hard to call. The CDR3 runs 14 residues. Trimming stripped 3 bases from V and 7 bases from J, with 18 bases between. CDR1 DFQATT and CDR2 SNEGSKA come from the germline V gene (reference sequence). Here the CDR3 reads CSASLAGTAREAFF. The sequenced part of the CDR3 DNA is TGCAGTGCTAGTCTCGCAGGCACGGCGCGTGAA.

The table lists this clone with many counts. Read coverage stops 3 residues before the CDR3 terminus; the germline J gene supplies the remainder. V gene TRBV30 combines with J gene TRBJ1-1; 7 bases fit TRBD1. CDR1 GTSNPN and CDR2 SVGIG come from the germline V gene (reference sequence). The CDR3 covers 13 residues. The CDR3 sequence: CAWSVGGTGAAFF. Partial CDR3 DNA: TGTGCCTGGAGTGTAGGTGGAACAGGGGCG. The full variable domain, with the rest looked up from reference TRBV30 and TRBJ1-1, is SQTIHQWPATLVQPVGSPLSLECTVEGTSNPNLYWYRQAAGRGLQLLFYSVGIGQISSEVPQNLSASRPQDRQFILSSKKLLLSDSGFYLCAWSVGGTGAAFFGQGTRLTVV.

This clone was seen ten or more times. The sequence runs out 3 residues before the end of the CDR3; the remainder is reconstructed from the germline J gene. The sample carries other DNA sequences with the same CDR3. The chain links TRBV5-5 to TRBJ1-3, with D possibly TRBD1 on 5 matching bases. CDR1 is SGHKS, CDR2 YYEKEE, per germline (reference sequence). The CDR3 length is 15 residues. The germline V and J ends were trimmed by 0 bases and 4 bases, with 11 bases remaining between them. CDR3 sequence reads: CASSLGAGPGNTIYF. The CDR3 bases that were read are TGTGCCAGCAGCTTGGGAGCAGGGCCCGGAAACACC.

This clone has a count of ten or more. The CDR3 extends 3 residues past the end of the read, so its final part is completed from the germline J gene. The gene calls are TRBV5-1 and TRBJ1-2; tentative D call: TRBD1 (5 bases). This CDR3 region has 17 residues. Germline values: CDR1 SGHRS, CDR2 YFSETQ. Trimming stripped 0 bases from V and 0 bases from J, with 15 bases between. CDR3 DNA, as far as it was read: TGCGCCAGCAGCTTGGTACCCGGGACTGCAACTAACTATGGC. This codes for CASSLVPGTATNYG. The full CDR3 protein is CASSLVPGTATNYGYTF.

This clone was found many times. Here the CDR3 reads CASSPIAGTGGVDSPLHF. CDR3 DNA, as far as it was read: TGTGCCAGCTCACCGATTGCCGGGACAGGGGGCGTCGATTCACCC. This chain connects TRBV18 to TRBJ1-6; TRBD1 aligns across 12 bases. The read terminates 3 residues before the CDR3 end, so the remaining end is supplied by the germline J gene. This CDR3 comprises 18 residues. Germline CDR1 KGHSH, CDR2 LQKENI. The V and J ends lost 3 bases and 8 bases, in that order; junction bases with no gene match: 11.

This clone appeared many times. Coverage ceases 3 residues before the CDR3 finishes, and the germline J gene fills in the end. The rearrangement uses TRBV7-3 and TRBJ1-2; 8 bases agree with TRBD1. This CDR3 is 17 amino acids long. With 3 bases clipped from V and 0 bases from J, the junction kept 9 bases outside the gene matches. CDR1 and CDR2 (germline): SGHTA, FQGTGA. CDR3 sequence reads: CASSFVRTGSANYGYTF. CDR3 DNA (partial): TGTGCCAGCAGCTTCGTCCGGACAGGGTCTGCTAACTATGGC.

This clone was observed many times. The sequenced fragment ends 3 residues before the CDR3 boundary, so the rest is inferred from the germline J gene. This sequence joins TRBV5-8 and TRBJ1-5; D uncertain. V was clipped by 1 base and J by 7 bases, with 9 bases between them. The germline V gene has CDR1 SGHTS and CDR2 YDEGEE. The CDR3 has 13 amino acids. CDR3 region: CASSLLRVQPQHF. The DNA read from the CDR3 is TGTGCCAGCAGCTTGTTGAGGGTCCAGCCC. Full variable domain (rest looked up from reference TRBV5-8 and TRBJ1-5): EAGVTQSPTHLIKTRGQQATLRCSPISGHTSVYWYQQALGLGLQFLLWYDEGEERNRGNFPPRFSGRQFPNYSSELNVNALELEDSALYLCASSLLRVQPQHFGDGTRLSIL.

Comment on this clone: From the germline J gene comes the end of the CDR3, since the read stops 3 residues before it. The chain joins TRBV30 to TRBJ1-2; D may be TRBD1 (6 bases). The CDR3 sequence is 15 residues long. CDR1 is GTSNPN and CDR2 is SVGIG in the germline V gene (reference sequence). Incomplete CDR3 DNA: TGTGCCTGGAGTACCGGACAGCCCTATGAGTCGGAC. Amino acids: CAWSTGQPYESD. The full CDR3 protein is CAWSTGQPYESDYTF. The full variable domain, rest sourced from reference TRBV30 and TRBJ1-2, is SQTIHQWPATLVQPVGSPLSLECTVEGTSNPNLYWYRQAAGRGLQLLFYSVGIGQISSEVPQNLSASRPQDRQFILSSKKLLLSDSGFYLCAWSTGQPYESDYTFGSGTRLTVV.

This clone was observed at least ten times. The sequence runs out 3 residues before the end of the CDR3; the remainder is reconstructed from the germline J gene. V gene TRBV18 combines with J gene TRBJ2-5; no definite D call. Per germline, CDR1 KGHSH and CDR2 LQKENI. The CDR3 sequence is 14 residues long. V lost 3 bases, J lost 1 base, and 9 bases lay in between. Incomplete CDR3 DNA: TGTGCCAGCTCACCTTTGGCCAGCCAAGAGACC. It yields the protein CASSPLASQET. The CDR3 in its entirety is CASSPLASQETQYF.

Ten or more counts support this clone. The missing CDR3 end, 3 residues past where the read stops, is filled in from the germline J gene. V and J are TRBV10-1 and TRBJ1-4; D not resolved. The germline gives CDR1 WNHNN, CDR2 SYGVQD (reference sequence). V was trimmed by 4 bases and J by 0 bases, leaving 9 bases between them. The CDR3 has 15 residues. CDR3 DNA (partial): TGCGCCAGCAGTGCCGACTCTGCAACTAATGAAAAA. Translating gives CASSADSATNEK. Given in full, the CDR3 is CASSADSATNEKLFF.

The CDR3 is CASSQSVFGGQGSPLFF. CDR3 bases read: TGCGCCAGCAGTCAATCTGTGTTCGGGGGGCAAGGGTCACCG. The chain combines TRBV23-1 with TRBJ2-2; a weak D match, TRBD2 (7 bases). From the germline J gene comes the end of the CDR3, since the read stops 3 residues before it. TRBV23-1 has ORF status, its function being uncertain. The CDR3 totals 17 residues.

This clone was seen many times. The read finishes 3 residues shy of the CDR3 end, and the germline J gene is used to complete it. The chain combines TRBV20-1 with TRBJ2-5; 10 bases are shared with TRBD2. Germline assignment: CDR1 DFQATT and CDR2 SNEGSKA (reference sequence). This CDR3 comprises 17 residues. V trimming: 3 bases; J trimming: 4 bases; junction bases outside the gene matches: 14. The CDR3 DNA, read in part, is TGCAGTGCTAGCCGACATCTAGCGGGAGCGGGAGGAGAGACC. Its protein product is CSASRHLAGAGGET. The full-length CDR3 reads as CSASRHLAGAGGETQYF.

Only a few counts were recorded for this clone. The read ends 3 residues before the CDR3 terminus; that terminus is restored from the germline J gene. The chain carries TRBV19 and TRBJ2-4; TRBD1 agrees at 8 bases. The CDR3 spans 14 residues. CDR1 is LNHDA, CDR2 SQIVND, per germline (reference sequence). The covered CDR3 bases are TGTGCCAGTAGTATAGATCAGGGGGCGAAAGGT. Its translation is CASSIDQGAKG. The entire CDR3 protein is CASSIDQGAKGQYF.

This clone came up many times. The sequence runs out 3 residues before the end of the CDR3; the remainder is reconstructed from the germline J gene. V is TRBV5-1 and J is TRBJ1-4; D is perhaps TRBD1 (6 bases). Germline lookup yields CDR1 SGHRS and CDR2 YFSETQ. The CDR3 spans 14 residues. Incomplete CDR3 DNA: TGCGCCAGCAGCTTAGGGGACATTAACTCACCA. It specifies CASSLGDINSP. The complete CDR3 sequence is CASSLGDINSPLFF.

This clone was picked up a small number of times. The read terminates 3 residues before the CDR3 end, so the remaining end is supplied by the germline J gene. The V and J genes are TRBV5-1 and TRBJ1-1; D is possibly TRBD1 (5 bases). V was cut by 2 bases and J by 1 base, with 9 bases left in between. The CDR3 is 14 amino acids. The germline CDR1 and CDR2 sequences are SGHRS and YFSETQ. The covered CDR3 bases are TGCGCCAGCAGCTTAGGGGCGCCGAACACTGAA. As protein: CASSLGAPNTE. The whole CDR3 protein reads CASSLGAPNTEAFF.

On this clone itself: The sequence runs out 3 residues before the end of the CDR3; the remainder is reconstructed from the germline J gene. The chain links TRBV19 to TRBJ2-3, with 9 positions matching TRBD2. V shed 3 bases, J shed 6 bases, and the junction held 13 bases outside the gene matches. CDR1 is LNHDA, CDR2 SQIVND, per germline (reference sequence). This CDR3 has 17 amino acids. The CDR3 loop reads CASSMKRGDPRGDTQYF. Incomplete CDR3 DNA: TGTGCCAGTAGTATGAAGCGGGGGGACCCTCGGGGGGATACG.